Included here is one T cell receptor beta chain sequence, with context. It has no known antigen specificity. Per-base quality was not reported, and no clone a single base away is much larger than it. The CDR3 contains 14 residues, cysteine and phenylalanine counted. Of the read, only the CDR3 DNA is kept; its 42 bases are in frame from base 1. The germline V gene provides CDR1 SGHDT and CDR2 YYEEEE. The germline ends are 8 bases apart after V is trimmed by 1 base and J by 3 bases. The sample is drawn from a study of prognosis after radiotherapy for stage I lung cancer (dated by TCRdb to about 2021). A note on the overall study: Between April 2018 and early 2019, nineteen stage I NSCLC patients were enrolled in Nanjing, China. The cohort comprised 13 men and five or six women with a median age of nearly 75 years, ranging from 53 to 84 years. In every patient, SBRT was given without any concurrent therapy. All patients were regarded as medically inoperable, because of comorbidities in about eleven patients and refusal of surgery in roughly 7 patients. SBRT was given in 3 to 5 fractions with a biologically effective dose of at least 100 Gy, using image-guided IMRT or VMAT. About 20% of the 19 patients developed distant metastases after SBRT, at a median of around seven months; the other 15 showed no significant progression. Peripheral blood TCR beta repertoires were profiled in stage I NSCLC patients before and after stereotactic body radiotherapy, and the study then linked these repertoires to distant failure. The study took one blood sample before SBRT and one after SBRT from each of some 20 patients and sequenced all 40 or so samples. Among the enrolled patients, 13 to 15 had newly diagnosed primary stage I lung tumors, while roughly five had oligometastatic NSCLC following surgical resection of the primary tumor. Squamous cell carcinoma histology was identified in 7 or 8 patients, and adenocarcinoma histology was identified in some 11 patients. Study-level results and caveats: No determination of tumor specificity was made for expanded TCR clones. Unique TCR clone counts fell after SBRT (median about 9,600 before versus 6,500 to 7,500 after; Wilcoxon paired P=0.011). Differences in TRBV and TRBJ usage frequencies by metastasis status were reportedly observed in two V genes at baseline and in ten or so V and two J genes after SBRT. All reported P values were unadjusted for multiple comparisons. The small cohort and short follow-up limited the study, so independent validation of the findings is needed. Post-SBRT Shannon entropy and its change from baseline were lower in patients who developed distant metastases; baseline Shannon entropy was not associated with metastases.

Two rounds of multiplex PCR were used to amplify the TCR beta CDR3 region from genomic DNA. The first PCR round used primers specific to each TRBV and TRBJ gene, and the primer sequences were filed in Chinese patent CN105087789A. The second PCR round used universal primers. The Roche High Pure PCR Template Preparation Kit was used to extract genomic DNA from frozen PBMCs. Paired-end sequencing with 151 bp reads was performed on the libraries using an Illumina HiSeq 3000. The authors' pipeline ran thus. CutAdapt was used to discard raw reads that did not contain the multiplex PCR primer sequences. High-quality paired reads were merged into contigs with PEAR. MiXCR assigned TRB V, D and J gene segments to each contig by aligning to reference sequences. To remove sequencing errors, CDR3 sequences were clustered according to base quality and sequence similarity. Diversity was calculated as Shannon entropy divided by the natural log of the number of productive TCR sequences. To get clonality, Shannon entropy was divided by the natural log of the number of unique clonotypes, and that result was subtracted from one. Progression-free survival cut-offs for repertoire metrics were chosen using the Youden index of ROC curves, with analyses run in R 3.5.3. The raw public data were reprocessed by TCRdb itself: fastp quality trimming at Q25, MiXCR clonotype calling, in-frame beta chains only. CDR3 protein sequences are deduplicated, and each keeps its most common genes and DNA. The V and J calls were not made by the authors but by TCRdb's processing. The sample table lists under 25,000 distinct CDR3 sequences, 45% to 55% of them with a count of one. The biggest ten clones account for approximately 29% of the sample.

All patients had node-negative disease on CT and PET/CT, and none had a history of other malignancies or had previously received chemotherapy or radiotherapy. At each of two time points, roughly 6.5 milliliters of peripheral venous blood were collected in EDTA tubes. Ficoll-Paque Plus density-gradient centrifugation was used to isolate PBMCs. Samples were stored at -80°C immediately after collection until analysis. The receptor comes from a donor over 45 with non-small cell lung cancer. The sequence is built from TRBV5-6 and TRBJ1-5; matching of 6 bases hints at TRBD1 as the D gene. Sample: PBMCs, taken before or after stereotactic body radiation therapy (not recorded which). DNA sequence: TGTGCCAGCAGCTTGACAGGGTCCAATCAGCCCCAGCATTTT. Translated, this gives CASSLTGSNQPQHF.